This T cell receptor beta chain was captured in a study of Tregs in tolerant kidney transplant recipients. Study summary: CD4+CD25+CD127- cells came from approximately three-day belatacept mixed lymphocyte reactions, some with approximately five-day graft donor restimulation.

This CDR3 is built from 14 residues. With 7 bases removed from V and 2 bases from J, the gap between germline ends came to 15 bases. Germline lookup yields CDR1 SGHRS and CDR2 YFSETQ. The assay was immunoSEQ multiplex PCR, and TCRdb's table has in-frame clones only and misses some. The data show 25,000 to 35,000 clones, with over 65% seen just once and approximately 2.2% held by the top ten. For this clone: Its antigen remains unknown.

Study-level points and caveats: Findings come from small patient numbers and require larger validation. Tregs expanded with activated donor B cells seemed most donor-specific.

The source material was Tregs from blood cultured with allogeneic cells. The chain uses TRBV5-1 and TRBJ2-5; perhaps TRBD2 as D (5 bases). This clonotype originated in a human donor in good health. The CDR3 bases are TGCGCCAGCTGGACCTTACCGGGACAAGAGACCCAGTACTTC. Its translation is CASWTLPGQETQYF.